One sample yielded the 25 T cell receptor beta chains listed below, sequenced in a study of blood T cell repertoires in COVID-19. Data came from immunoSEQ multiplex PCR; TCRdb stores just in-frame clones and leaves some out. The profile covers around 60,000 clones, with 80% to 85% appearing a single time and roughly 28% taken by the ten largest. Sample: peripheral blood. The receptors here all came from a woman of 80 years or more with active or convalescent COVID-19.

The V call is TRBV28, the J call TRBJ1-2, with no clear D. This CDR3 has 11 amino acids. Trimming took 4 bases from V and 7 from J, leaving 7 bases between them. In germline, CDR1 is MDHEN, CDR2 SYDVKM. The DNA for the CDR3 is TGTGCCAGCAGTTGGCGGGGTGGCTACACCTTC. Amino acids: CASSWRGGYTF.

J is TRBJ1-6 and V is TRBV18, with D hard to call. This CDR3 has 16 amino acids. CDR1 and CDR2 from the germline V gene are KGHSH and LQKENI. With 2 bases removed from V and 0 bases from J, the gap between germline ends came to 8 bases. The CDR3 DNA is TGTGCCAGCTCACCAACACGGAGCTCCTATAATTCACCCCTCCACTTT. Amino acid sequence: CASSPTRSSYNSPLHF. Complete variable domain (other parts from reference TRBV18 and TRBJ1-6): NAGVMQNPRHLVRRRGQEARLRCSPMKGHSHVYWYRQLPEEGLKFMVYLQKENIIDESGMPKERFSAEFPKEGPSILRIQQVVRGDSAAYFCASSPTRSSYNSPLHFGNGTRLTVT.

The rearrangement uses TRBV5-1 and TRBJ2-1; 11 bases agree with TRBD1. The CDR3 runs to 15 residues. Germline V CDR1 and CDR2: SGHRS, YFSETQ. Trimming cost V 4 bases and J 9 bases; bases outside gene matches: 9. Here the CDR3 DNA reads TGCGCCAGCAGCGGGCGGACAGGGGGCCCCACTGAGCAGTTCTTC. Protein sequence: CASSGRTGGPTEQFF.

The chain links TRBV2 to TRBJ2-7, with a tentative D call TRBD2 (7 bases). The CDR3 is 14 residues long. Trimming took off 3 bases at V and 7 bases at J, with 16 bases between the two ends. Germline V gene lookup returns CDR1 SNHLY and CDR2 FYNNEI. CDR3 coding DNA: TGTGCCAGCAGTGATCCACGCGGGGGCGGGGAGCAGTACTTC. This encodes CASSDPRGGGEQYF.

J is TRBJ2-7 and V is TRBV18; D remains ambiguous. Germline CDR1 is KGHSH and CDR2 is LQKENI. Trimming shortened V by 6 bases and J by 2 bases, and 11 bases separated the two germline ends. CDR3 size: 13 residues. This CDR3 is CASSSGVTYEQYF. The CDR3 DNA is TGTGCCAGCTCTTCCGGAGTTACCTACGAGCAGTACTTC.

This clone was seen only a few times. The V call is TRBV7-9, the J call TRBJ2-2, with D perhaps TRBD1 (5 bases). Trimming removed 2 bases from V and 3 bases from J, with 19 bases in between. The CDR3 has 18 residues. Germline V gene data show CDR1 as SEHNR and CDR2 as FQNEAQ (reference sequence). The CDR3 region is CASSLRSQGPFDTGELFF. As DNA, the CDR3 is TGTGCCAGCAGCTTACGGTCTCAGGGCCCGTTTGACACCGGGGAGCTGTTTTTT. The whole variable domain, filled in from reference TRBV7-9 and TRBJ2-2, reads DTGVSQNPRHKITKRGQNVTFRCDPISEHNRLYWYRQTLGQGPEFLTYFQNEAQLEKSRLLSDRFSAERPKGSFSTLEIQRTEQGDSAMYLCASSLRSQGPFDTGELFFGEGSRLTVL.

The rearrangement joins TRBV4-3 to TRBJ1-2, with no clear D. This CDR3 is 14 amino acids long. The V and J ends lost 0 bases and 8 bases respectively, with 13 bases between them. Germline CDR1 is LGHNA and CDR2 is YSLEER. CDR3 bases: TGCGCCAGCAGCCAAGACGGGGAAGGTTTAGGCTACACCTTC. As protein: CASSQDGEGLGYTF.

This clone was recorded once. This sequence joins TRBV6-2 or TRBV6-3 and TRBJ2-7, with D uncertain. This CDR3 is built from 14 residues. CDR1 is MNHEY, CDR2 SVGEGT, per germline. V was pared by 2 bases and J by 6 bases, with 14 bases between. The DNA for the CDR3 is TGTGCCAGCAGTTACCCCTCTGCGGCCGGCGAGCAGTACTTC. Protein: CASSYPSAAGEQYF.

The V call is TRBV27, the J call TRBJ1-2; 7 bases agree with TRBD1. CDR3 length: 18 amino acids. With 6 bases clipped from V and 7 bases from J, the junction kept 23 bases outside the gene matches. Germline V gives CDR1 MNHEY, CDR2 SMNVEV (reference sequence). CDR3 bases: TGTGCCAGCAGCCAAAACGCCGGGACAGCCAGCCGAGCCGGTGGCTACACCTTC. This gives the protein CASSQNAGTASRAGGYTF.

The V and J genes are TRBV4-1 and TRBJ2-7; 8 nucleotides align to TRBD2. Germline CDR1 is MGHRA and CDR2 is YSYEKL. The CDR3 spans 16 residues. With 0 bases clipped from V and 0 bases from J, the junction kept 4 bases outside the gene matches. This CDR3 is CASSQDLRGVSYEQYF. In DNA form, the CDR3 reads TGCGCCAGCAGCCAAGATTTGCGGGGGGTCTCCTACGAGCAGTACTTC.

V usage is TRBV15 and J usage is TRBJ2-2, with D uncertain. This CDR3 region has 15 residues. V was clipped by 0 bases and J by 2 bases, with 7 bases between them. CDR1 is LNHNV, CDR2 YYDKDF, per germline (reference sequence). The DNA of the CDR3 is TGTGCCACCAGCAGAGACAGACTCAACACCGGGGAGCTGTTTTTT. This gives the protein CATSRDRLNTGELFF.

The genes are TRBV2 and TRBJ1-2; possibly TRBD1 for D (5 bases). V was trimmed by 8 bases and J by 7 bases, leaving 11 bases between them. The CDR3 sequence is 11 residues long. Germline CDR1 is SNHLY and CDR2 is FYNNEI. CDR3 nucleotides: TGTGCCAGCGGGGCAGGGCCTGGCTACACCTTC. This sequence encodes CASGAGPGYTF.

CDR3 protein: CASGKDRYNEQFF. CDR3 sequence (DNA): TGTGCCAGCGGCAAGGACAGATACAATGAGCAGTTCTTC. This chain uses TRBV2 with TRBJ2-1, with D maybe TRBD1 (6 bases). In germline, CDR1 is SNHLY, CDR2 FYNNEI. The V and J ends lost 8 bases and 4 bases respectively, with 12 bases between them. This CDR3 is 13 amino acids long.

The chain has TRBV10-3 and TRBJ2-7, with TRBD2 matching over 7 bases. The CDR3 is 12 residues long. V lost 9 bases, J lost 5 bases, and 7 bases stayed unmatched. Germline CDR1 and CDR2: ENHRY and SYGVKD. The CDR3 coding sequence is TGTGCCATTTCCGGGAGCGGGGACGAGCAGTACTTC. Protein: CAISGSGDEQYF.

The chain recombines TRBV5-1 with TRBJ2-1; D may be TRBD2 (5 bases). Germline assignment: CDR1 SGHRS and CDR2 YFSETQ. V lost 4 bases, J lost 2 bases, and 7 bases lay in between. This CDR3 has 13 amino acids. The CDR3 DNA reads as TGCGCCAGCAGCCCGACTACCTACAATGAGCAGTTCTTC. Its protein is CASSPTTYNEQFF.

The rearrangement joins TRBV19 to TRBJ1-4; D possibly corresponds to TRBD1 (5 bases). Germline V gene data show CDR1 as LNHDA and CDR2 as SQIVND (reference sequence). This CDR3 has 16 residues. V was clipped by 4 bases and J by 2 bases, with 14 bases between them. CDR3 coding DNA: TGTGCCAGTAGTAAAGGGCCAGGGTGGACTAATGAAAAACTGTTTTTT. Encoded protein: CASSKGPGWTNEKLFF.

This chain connects TRBV18 to TRBJ2-1; 9 nucleotides match TRBD1. Germline V gives CDR1 KGHSH, CDR2 LQKENI. This CDR3 region has 15 residues. Trimming at V came to 5 bases and at J to 4 bases, leaving 6 bases not matched to a gene. Here the CDR3 reads CASSMGQGSYNEQFF. Here the CDR3 DNA reads TGTGCCAGCTCAATGGGACAGGGTAGTTACAATGAGCAGTTCTTC.

V is TRBV3-1 (or the pseudogene TRBV3-2) and J is TRBJ1-1; a weak D match, TRBD1 (6 bases). The CDR3 is 15 amino acids. The germline V gene encodes CDR1 LGHDT and CDR2 YNNKEL (reference sequence). Deletions cut 4 bases from V and 7 bases from J, with 19 bases between. The CDR3 coding sequence is TGTGCCAGCAGCCTCCGGGTTGGCCAGGGGCTTGAAGCTTTCTTT. Translating gives CASSLRVGQGLEAFF.

The CDR3 DNA follows: TGTGCCAGCAGTTACTCGCAGGGGGGAGAAAAACTGTTTTTT. Translation gives CASSYSQGGEKLFF. The V call is TRBV6-6, the J call TRBJ1-4; 7 bases line up with TRBD1. Losses at the gene ends were 0 bases for V and 8 bases for J; bases not matched to a gene: 3. Germline values: CDR1 MNHNY, CDR2 SVGAGI (reference sequence). The CDR3 is made up of 14 amino acids.

This chain links TRBV27 with TRBJ2-7; 9 nucleotides line up with TRBD2. The CDR3 length is 16 residues. Germline V CDR1 and CDR2: MNHEY, SMNVEV (reference sequence). J was trimmed by 0 bases and V by 6 bases; bases with no gene match: 9. CDR3: CASSIAGAQFSYEQYF. The CDR3, as DNA: TGTGCCAGCAGCATAGCGGGGGCGCAATTCTCCTACGAGCAGTACTTC.

The CDR3 coding sequence is TGCGCCAGCAGCTTGGCCTCGGGGTTTGCAGATACGCAGTATTTT. Protein: CASSLASGFADTQYF. V usage is TRBV5-1 and J usage is TRBJ2-3, with D perhaps matching TRBD2 (5 bases). Germline V gene lookup returns CDR1 SGHRS and CDR2 YFSETQ. Trimming removed 0 bases at V and 4 bases at J, with 12 bases between. CDR3 length: 15 amino acids.

The gene calls are TRBV25-1 and TRBJ1-1; D perhaps matches TRBD1 (6 bases). This CDR3 spans 13 amino acids. V was clipped by 5 bases and J by 3 bases, with 10 bases between them. Per germline, CDR1 MGHDK and CDR2 SYGVNS. CDR3 nucleotide sequence: TGTGCCAGCAGTTCCGGACAGTACACTGAAGCTTTCTTT. This gives the protein CASSSGQYTEAFF.

The chain is built from TRBV7-9 and TRBJ1-4; TRBD1 aligns across 7 bases. The trim removed 4 bases at V and 7 bases at J, leaving 9 bases unmatched. The germline V gene has CDR1 SEHNR and CDR2 FQNEAQ (reference sequence). The CDR3 has 15 amino acids. For the CDR3, the DNA is TGTGCCAGCAGCTACCTTACAGGGGAGCGTGAAAAACTGTTTTTT. Translated, it gives CASSYLTGEREKLFF.

The V and J genes are TRBV3-1 (or the pseudogene TRBV3-2) and TRBJ2-3, with 10 nucleotides matching TRBD2. The CDR3 spans 15 residues. Germline V gives CDR1 LGHDT, CDR2 YNNKEL (reference sequence). With 2 bases clipped from V and 5 bases from J, the junction kept 4 bases outside the gene matches. This chain's CDR3 is CASSQWERGGDTQYF. DNA for the CDR3: TGTGCCAGCAGCCAATGGGAGCGGGGGGGAGATACGCAGTATTTT.

This chain joins TRBV7-9 and TRBJ1-4; possible D gene TRBD1, 5 bases. The CDR3 sequence is 15 residues long. The germline V gene encodes CDR1 SEHNR and CDR2 FQNEAQ (reference sequence). The ends were cut back, 5 bases at V and 8 bases at J, with 18 bases in the middle. The CDR3 spells CASSPLGGFGEKLFF. The CDR3 DNA sequence: TGTGCCAGCAGCCCCTTGGGGGGGTTCGGAGAAAAACTGTTTTTT.